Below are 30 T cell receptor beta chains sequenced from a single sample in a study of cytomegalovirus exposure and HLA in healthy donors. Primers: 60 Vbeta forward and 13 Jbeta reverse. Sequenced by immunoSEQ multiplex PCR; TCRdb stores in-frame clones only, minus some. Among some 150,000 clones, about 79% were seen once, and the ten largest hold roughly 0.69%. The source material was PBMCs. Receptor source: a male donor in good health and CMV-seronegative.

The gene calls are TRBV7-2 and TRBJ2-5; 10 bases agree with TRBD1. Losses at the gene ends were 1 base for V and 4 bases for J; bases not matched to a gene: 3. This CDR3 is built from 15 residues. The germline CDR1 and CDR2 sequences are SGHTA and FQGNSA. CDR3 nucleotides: TGTGCCAGCAGCTTAGGGACAGGGGGTAGAGAGACCCAGTACTTC. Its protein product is CASSLGTGGRETQYF. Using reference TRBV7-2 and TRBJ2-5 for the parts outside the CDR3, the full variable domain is GAGVSQSPSNKVTEKGKDVELRCDPISGHTALYWYRQSLGQGLEFLIYFQGNSAPDKSGLPSDRFSAERTGGSVSTLTIQRTQQEDSAVYLCASSLGTGGRETQYFGPGTRLLVL.

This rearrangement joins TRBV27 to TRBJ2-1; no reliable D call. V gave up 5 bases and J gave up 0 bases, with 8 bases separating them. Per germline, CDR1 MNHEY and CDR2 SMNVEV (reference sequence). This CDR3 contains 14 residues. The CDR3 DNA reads TGTGCCAGCAGTCCACTAATCTCCTACAATGAGCAGTTCTTC. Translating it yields CASSPLISYNEQFF.

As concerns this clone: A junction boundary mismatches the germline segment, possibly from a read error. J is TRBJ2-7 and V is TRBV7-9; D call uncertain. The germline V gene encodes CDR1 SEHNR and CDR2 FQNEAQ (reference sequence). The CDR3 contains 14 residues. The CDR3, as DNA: TGTTCCAGCAGCTTACCCGGTGCTACCTACGAGCAGTACTTC. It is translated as CSSSLPGATYEQYF.

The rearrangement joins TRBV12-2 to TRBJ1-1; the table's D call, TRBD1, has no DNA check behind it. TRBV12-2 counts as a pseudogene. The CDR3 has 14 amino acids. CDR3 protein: CASRLNRDRAFAFF. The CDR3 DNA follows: TGTGCAAGTCGCTTAAACCGGGACAGAGCGTTTGCTTTCTTT.

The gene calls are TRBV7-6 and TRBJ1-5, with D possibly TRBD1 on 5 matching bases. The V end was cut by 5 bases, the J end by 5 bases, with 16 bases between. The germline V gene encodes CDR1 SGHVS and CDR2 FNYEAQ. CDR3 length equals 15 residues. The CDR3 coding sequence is TGTGCCAGCAGCCCGAGGAGGGGAGCGGATCAGCCCCAGCATTTT. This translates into CASSPRRGADQPQHF.

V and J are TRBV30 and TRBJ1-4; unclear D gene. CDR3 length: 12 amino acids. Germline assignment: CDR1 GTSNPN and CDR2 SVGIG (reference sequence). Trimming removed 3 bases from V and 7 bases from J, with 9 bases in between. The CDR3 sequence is CAWSGDSEKLFF. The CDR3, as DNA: TGTGCCTGGAGCGGGGATTCTGAAAAACTGTTTTTT.

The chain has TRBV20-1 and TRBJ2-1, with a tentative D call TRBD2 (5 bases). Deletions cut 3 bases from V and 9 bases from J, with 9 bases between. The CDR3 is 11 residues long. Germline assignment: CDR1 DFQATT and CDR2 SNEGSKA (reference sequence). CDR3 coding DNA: TGCAGTGCTAGGCGGGCGGCTGAGCAGTTCTTC. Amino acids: CSARRAAEQFF.

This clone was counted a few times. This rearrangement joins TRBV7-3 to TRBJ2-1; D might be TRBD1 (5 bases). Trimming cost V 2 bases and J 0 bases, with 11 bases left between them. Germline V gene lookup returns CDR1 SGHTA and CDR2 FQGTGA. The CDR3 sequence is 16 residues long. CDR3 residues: CASSLQGRVSYNEQFF. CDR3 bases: TGTGCCAGCAGCTTACAGGGCAGGGTCTCCTACAATGAGCAGTTCTTC. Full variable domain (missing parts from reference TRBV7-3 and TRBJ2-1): GAGVSQTPSNKVTEKGKYVELRCDPISGHTALYWYRQSLGQGPEFLIYFQGTGAADDSGLPNDRFFAVRPEGSVSTLKIQRTERGDSAVYLCASSLQGRVSYNEQFFGPGTRLTVL.

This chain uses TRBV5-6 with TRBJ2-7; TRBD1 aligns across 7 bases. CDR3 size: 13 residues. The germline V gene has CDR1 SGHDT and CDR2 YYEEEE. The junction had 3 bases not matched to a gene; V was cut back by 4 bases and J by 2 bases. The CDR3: CASSVDRAYEQYF. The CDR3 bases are TGTGCCAGCAGCGTCGACAGGGCCTACGAGCAGTACTTC.

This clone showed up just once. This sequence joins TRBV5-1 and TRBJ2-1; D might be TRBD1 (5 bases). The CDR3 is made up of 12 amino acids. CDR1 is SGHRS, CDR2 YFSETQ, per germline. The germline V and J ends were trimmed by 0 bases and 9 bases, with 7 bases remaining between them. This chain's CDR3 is CASSLEGVEQFF. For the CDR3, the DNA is TGCGCCAGCAGCTTGGAAGGGGTTGAGCAGTTCTTC.

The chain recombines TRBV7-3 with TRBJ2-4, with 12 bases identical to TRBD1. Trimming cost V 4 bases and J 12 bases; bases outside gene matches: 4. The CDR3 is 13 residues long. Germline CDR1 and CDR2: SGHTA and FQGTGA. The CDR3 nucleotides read TGTGCCAGCAGCTCGGGACAGGGGGCCACTCAGTACTTC. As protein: CASSSGQGATQYF.

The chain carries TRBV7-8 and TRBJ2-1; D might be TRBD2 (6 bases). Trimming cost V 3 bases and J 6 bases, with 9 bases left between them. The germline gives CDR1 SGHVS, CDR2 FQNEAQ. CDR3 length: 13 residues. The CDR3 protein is CASSFSGGNEQFF. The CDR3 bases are TGTGCCAGCAGCTTTAGCGGAGGCAATGAGCAGTTCTTC.

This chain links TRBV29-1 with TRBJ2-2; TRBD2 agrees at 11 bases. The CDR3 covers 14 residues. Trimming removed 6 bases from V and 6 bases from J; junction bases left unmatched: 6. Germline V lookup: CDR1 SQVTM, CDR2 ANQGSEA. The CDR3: CSVQTSGSSGELFF. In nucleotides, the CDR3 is TGCAGCGTCCAAACTAGCGGGAGTTCCGGGGAGCTGTTTTTT.

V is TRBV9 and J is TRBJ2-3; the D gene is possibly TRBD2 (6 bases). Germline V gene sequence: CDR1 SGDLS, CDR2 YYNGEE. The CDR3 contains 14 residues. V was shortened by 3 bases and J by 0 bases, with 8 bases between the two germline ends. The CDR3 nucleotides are TGTGCCAGCAGCGCCGGGACTAGCACAGATACGCAGTATTTT. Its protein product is CASSAGTSTDTQYF.

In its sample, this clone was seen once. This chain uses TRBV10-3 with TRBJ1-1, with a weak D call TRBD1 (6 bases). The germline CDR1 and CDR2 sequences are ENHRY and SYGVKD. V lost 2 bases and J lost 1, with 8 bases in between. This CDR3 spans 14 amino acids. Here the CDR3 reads CAISEGQSNTEAFF. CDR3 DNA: TGTGCCATCAGTGAGGGACAGTCGAACACTGAAGCTTTCTTT.

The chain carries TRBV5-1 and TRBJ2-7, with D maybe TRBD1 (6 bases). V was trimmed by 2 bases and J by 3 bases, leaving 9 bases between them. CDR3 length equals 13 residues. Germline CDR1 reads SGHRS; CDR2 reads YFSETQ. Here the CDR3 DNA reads TGCGCCAGCAGCTTCCCGGACAGCTACGAGCAGTACTTC. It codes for CASSFPDSYEQYF. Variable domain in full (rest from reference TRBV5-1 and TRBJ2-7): KAGVTQTPRYLIKTRGQQVTLSCSPISGHRSVSWYQQTPGQGLQFLFEYFSETQRNKGNFPGRFSGRQFSNSRSEMNVSTLELGDSALYLCASSFPDSYEQYFGPGTRLTVT.

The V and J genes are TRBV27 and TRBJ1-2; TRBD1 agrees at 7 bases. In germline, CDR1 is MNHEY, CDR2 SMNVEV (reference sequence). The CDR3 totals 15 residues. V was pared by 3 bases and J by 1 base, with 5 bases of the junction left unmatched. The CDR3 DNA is TGTGCCAGCAGTTTGGCAGGGGGAGTTAACTATGGCTACACCTTC. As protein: CASSLAGGVNYGYTF.

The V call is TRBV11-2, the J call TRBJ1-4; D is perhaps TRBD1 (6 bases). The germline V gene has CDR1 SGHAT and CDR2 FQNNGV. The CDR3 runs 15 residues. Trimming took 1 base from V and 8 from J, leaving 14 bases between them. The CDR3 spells CASSLGVKTGEKLFF. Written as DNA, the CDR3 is TGTGCCAGCAGCTTAGGCGTGAAAACAGGGGAAAAACTGTTTTTT.

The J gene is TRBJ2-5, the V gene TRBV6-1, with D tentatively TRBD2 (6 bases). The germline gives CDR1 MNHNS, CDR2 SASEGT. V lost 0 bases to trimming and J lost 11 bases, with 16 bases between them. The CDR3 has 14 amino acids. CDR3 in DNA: TGTGCCAGCAGTGAAGCGCGGGACCGCAGTGAGCAGTACTTC. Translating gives CASSEARDRSEQYF.

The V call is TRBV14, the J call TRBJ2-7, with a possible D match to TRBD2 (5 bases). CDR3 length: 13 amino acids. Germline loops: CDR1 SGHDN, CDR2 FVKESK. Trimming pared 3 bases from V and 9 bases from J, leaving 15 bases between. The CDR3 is CASSQRDQVRQYF. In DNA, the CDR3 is TGTGCCAGCAGCCAGAGGGATCAGGTCAGGCAGTACTTC. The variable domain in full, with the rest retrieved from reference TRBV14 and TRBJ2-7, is EAGVTQFPSHSVIEKGQTVTLRCDPISGHDNLYWYRRVMGKEIKFLLHFVKESKQDESGMPNNRFLAERTGGTYSTLKVQPAELEDSGVYFCASSQRDQVRQYFGPGTRLTVT.

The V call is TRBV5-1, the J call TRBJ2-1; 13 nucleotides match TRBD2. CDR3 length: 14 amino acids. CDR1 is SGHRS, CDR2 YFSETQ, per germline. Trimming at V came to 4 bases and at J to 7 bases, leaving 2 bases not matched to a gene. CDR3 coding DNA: TGCGCCAGCAGCACGGGACTAGCGGGAAATGAGCAGTTCTTC. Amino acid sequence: CASSTGLAGNEQFF.

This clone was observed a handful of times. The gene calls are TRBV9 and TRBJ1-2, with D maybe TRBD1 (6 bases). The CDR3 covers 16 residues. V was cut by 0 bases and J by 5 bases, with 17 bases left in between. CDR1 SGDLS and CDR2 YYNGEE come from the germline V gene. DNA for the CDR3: TGTGCCAGCAGCGTAGCTCGAGGGGGTCGCGGGTATGGCTACACCTTC. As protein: CASSVARGGRGYGYTF.

This CDR3 reads CSVVYKPSGNTDTQYF. CDR3 DNA sequence: TGCAGCGTTGTCTACAAGCCTAGCGGGAACACAGATACGCAGTATTTT. The chain combines TRBV29-1 with TRBJ2-3; 9 positions match TRBD2. Germline V lookup: CDR1 SQVTM, CDR2 ANQGSEA. The CDR3 sequence is 16 residues long. The ends lost 4 bases at V and 2 bases at J; junction bases unmatched: 10.

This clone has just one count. The CDR3 DNA reads as TGTGCCAGCTCACCAGACAGAAACAATGAGCAGTTCTTC. Its translation: CASSPDRNNEQFF. This rearrangement joins TRBV18 to TRBJ2-1, with a tentative D call TRBD1 (5 bases). With 2 bases removed from V and 5 bases from J, the gap between germline ends came to 7 bases. Germline V gene data show CDR1 as KGHSH and CDR2 as LQKENI. The CDR3 has 13 residues.

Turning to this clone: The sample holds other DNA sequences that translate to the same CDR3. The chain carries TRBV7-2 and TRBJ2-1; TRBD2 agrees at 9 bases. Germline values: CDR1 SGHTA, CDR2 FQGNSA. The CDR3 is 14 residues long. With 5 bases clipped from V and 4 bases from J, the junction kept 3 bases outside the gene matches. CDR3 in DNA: TGTGCCAGCAGCCTTAGCGGGAGTTACAATGAGCAGTTCTTC. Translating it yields CASSLSGSYNEQFF.

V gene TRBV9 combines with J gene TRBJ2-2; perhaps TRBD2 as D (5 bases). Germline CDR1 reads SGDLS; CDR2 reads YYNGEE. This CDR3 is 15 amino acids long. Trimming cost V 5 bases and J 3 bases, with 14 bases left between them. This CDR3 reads CASRKELGYTGELFF. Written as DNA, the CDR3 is TGTGCCAGCAGGAAAGAACTAGGGTACACCGGGGAGCTGTTTTTT.

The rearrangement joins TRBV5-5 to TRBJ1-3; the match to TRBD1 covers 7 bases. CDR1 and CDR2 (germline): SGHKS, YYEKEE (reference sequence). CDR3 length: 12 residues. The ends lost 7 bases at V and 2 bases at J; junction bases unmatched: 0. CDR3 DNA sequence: TGTGCCAGCCAGGGGGCTGGAAACACCATATATTTT. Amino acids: CASQGAGNTIYF.

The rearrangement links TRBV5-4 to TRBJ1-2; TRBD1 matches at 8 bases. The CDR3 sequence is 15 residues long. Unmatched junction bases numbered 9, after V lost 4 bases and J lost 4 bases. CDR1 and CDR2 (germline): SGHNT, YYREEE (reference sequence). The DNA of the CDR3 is TGTGCCAGCAGCGCCGAGGACAGGGTGTCCTATGGCTACACCTTC. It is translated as CASSAEDRVSYGYTF.

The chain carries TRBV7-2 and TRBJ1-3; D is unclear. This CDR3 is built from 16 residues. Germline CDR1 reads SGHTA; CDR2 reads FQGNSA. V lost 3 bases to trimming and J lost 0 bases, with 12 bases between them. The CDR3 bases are TGTGCCAGCAGCTTTGACACCTCGAGCTCTGGAAACACCATATATTTT. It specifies CASSFDTSSSGNTIYF.

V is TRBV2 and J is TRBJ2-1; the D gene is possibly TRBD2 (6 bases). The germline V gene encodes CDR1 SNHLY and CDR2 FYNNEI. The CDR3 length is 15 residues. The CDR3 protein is CAISGRSAGSDEQFF. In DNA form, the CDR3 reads TGTGCGATCTCGGGACGCTCGGCGGGGTCCGATGAGCAGTTCTTC.